This is a list of T cell receptor beta chains from one sample in a study of blood T cell repertoires in COVID-19. TCRdb's copy holds only in-frame clones and misses some; the assay was immunoSEQ multiplex PCR. The top ten hold 7.2% of the sample, which has 200,000 to 300,000 clones, around 87% seen once. The sequenced sample was peripheral blood. Source of these receptors: a man in his sixties who had recovered from COVID-19. The CDR3 runs from the conserved cysteine through the conserved F or W. Each record gives: D gene, J gene, V gene, CDR3 protein. The D gene is left open where the match is weak.

>.|TRBJ1-6|TRBV19
CASQGTYSPLHF
>.|TRBJ1-2|TRBV6-5
CASSSGGVYGYTF
>TRBD2|TRBJ2-1|TRBV4-1
CASSQVGGNEQFF
>.|TRBJ1-3|TRBV6-1
CASSEATAGNTIYF
>.|TRBJ1-6|TRBV7-9
CASSLAPGGFLHF
>.|TRBJ1-3|TRBV10-3
CAISESRDALSTIYF
>.|TRBJ1-5|TRBV10-3
CAISETPTRAQHF
>TRBD2|TRBJ2-5|TRBV12-5
CASGLGLAGAGYQETQYF
>.|TRBJ1-5|TRBV14
CASSQEGAGSNQPQHF
>.|TRBJ2-7|TRBV18
CASSPSWDSSYEQYF
>.|TRBJ1-1|TRBV5-1
CASRSNQFEAFF
>TRBD1|TRBJ1-6|TRBV6-5
CASSYLGQGSLPLHF
>.|TRBJ1-2|TRBV19
CASSTLDASYGYTF
>TRBD1|TRBJ1-2|TRBV6-5
CASSRGQGNYGYTF
>.|TRBJ1-2|TRBV5-6
CASSSYFGYTF
>.|TRBJ1-6|TRBV2
CASIPSLNSYSPLHF
>.|TRBJ2-2|TRBV19
CASNLVVTGELFF